A selection of T cell receptor beta chains follows, all from one sample in a study of CD8+CD57+ T cells in acquired aplastic anemia. TCRdb independently ran MiXCR on the reads; one entry per CDR3 protein. The data show approximately 160,000 distinct CDR3 sequences, roughly 40% seen once. Sequences were obtained from sorted CD4+, CD8+, or CD8+CD57+ T cells (not recorded which) from PBMCs. These receptors were collected from a human donor in good health. CDR3s include the opening cysteine and the closing phenylalanine or tryptophan. A D gene is named only where the DNA matches it firmly. Clone size is given for some rows only: seen once, a few or many times, or a class if the clone is expanded.

J | size | D | V | DNA | CDR3
TRBJ1-3 | . | . | TRBV29-1 | TGCAGCGTTGAACAGGGAGCTGGAAACACCATATATTTT | CSVEQGAGNTIYF
TRBJ1-5 | . | TRBD1 | TRBV29-1 | TGCAGCGTCCAAGACAGGGAGGAGCAGCCCCAGCATTTT | CSVQDREEQPQHF
TRBJ2-7 | many | . | TRBV19 | TGTGCCAGTAGTAGGGGACTGGGACCCTACGAGCAGTACTTC | CASSRGLGPYEQYF
TRBJ2-2 | many | . | TRBV29-1 | TGCAGCGTTGAAACCCAGGGGAACACCGGGGAGCTGTTTTTT | CSVETQGNTGELFF
TRBJ1-4 | many | . | TRBV9 | TGTGCCAGCAGCCCGGACAGCGGGGCAACTAATGAAAAACTGTTTTTT | CASSPDSGATNEKLFF
TRBJ1-1 | many | TRBD1 | TRBV5-5 | TGTGCCAGCAGCTTGCCCTGGGCAGGGGGGGCTGAAGCTTTCTTT | CASSLPWAGGAEAFF
TRBJ1-3 | . | TRBD1 | TRBV24-1 | TGTGCCACCAGTGAGAAAAACAGGGGGGTCGGAAACACCATATATTTT | CATSEKNRGVGNTIYF
TRBJ1-2 | . | . | TRBV5-6 | TGTGCCAGCAGCTTGGGCAGCTATGGCTACACCTTC | CASSLGSYGYTF
TRBJ2-7 | many | . | TRBV19 | TGTGCCAGTAGTAACAAGTACGAGCAGTACTTC | CASSNKYEQYF
TRBJ2-5 | . | TRBD2 | TRBV10-3 | TGTGCCATCAGTGAGTCGAGCGGGAGTGGGACCCAGTACTTC | CAISESSGSGTQYF
TRBJ1-6 | . | TRBD1 | TRBV10-3 | TGTGCCATCAGTGAGCAGGGGGCAATATATAATTCACCCCTCCACTTT | CAISEQGAIYNSPLHF
TRBJ2-2 | . | . | TRBV18 | TGTGCCAGCTCACCAAAACCCAGTGCGAACACCGGGGAGCTGTTTTTT | CASSPKPSANTGELFF
TRBJ1-5 | . | . | TRBV6-2/TRBV6-3 | TGTGCCAGCAGCTTCGGGGGTCAGCCCCAGCATTTT | CASSFGGQPQHF
TRBJ1-2 | . | . | TRBV7-9 | TGTGCCAGCAGCTTAGGCAGGGACTATGGCTACACCTTC | CASSLGRDYGYTF
TRBJ2-2 | many | . | TRBV25-1 | TGTGCCAGCACCGAAGGGGGGTTGGTGGCCGGGGAGCTGTTTTTT | CASTEGGLVAGELFF
TRBJ2-7 | . | TRBD1 | TRBV5-1 | TGCGCCAGCAGCTTCGCGACAGGGTCCACCTACGAGCAGTACTTC | CASSFATGSTYEQYF
TRBJ1-5 | many | . | TRBV20-1 | TGCAGTGCTAGAGATACAGGCACAGATACCAATCCGTCCCAGCATTTT | CSARDTGTDTNPSQHF
TRBJ2-7 | many | . | TRBV30 | TGTGCCTGGAGTATCGACAGGTACGAGCAGTACTTC | CAWSIDRYEQYF
TRBJ1-3 | . | . | TRBV19 | TGTGCCAGTAGTATCCCCCTGTCTGGAAACACCATATATTTT | CASSIPLSGNTIYF
TRBJ1-5 | . | . | TRBV20-1 | TGCAGTGCTAGGTCAGGGGATGGCAATCAGCCCCAGCATTTT | CSARSGDGNQPQHF
TRBJ1-2 | . | TRBD1 | TRBV10-3 | TGTGCCATCAGTGAGTCTCTGACAGGGATATTAGGCTACACCTTC | CAISESLTGILGYTF
TRBJ2-5 | few | TRBD2 | TRBV6-1 | TGTGCCAGCAGTATCCCCGGGACTAGCCGGGAAGCCCAGTACTTC | CASSIPGTSREAQYF
TRBJ2-6 | few | . | TRBV28 | TGTGCCAGCACTCTAGGGGGTCAGGTTGGGGCCAACGTCCTGACTTTC | CASTLGGQVGANVLTF
TRBJ1-2 | many | . | TRBV7-2 | TGTGCCAGCAGCCCATACGGGGGGATCTATGGCTACACCTTC | CASSPYGGIYGYTF
TRBJ1-3 | many | . | TRBV11-1 | TGTGCCAGCCCCCCACCTGGTTCAGATTCTACTAGAAACACCATATATTTT | CASPPPGSDSTRNTIYF
TRBJ1-2 | once | . | TRBV15 | TGTGCCACCAGAGGACCAGCCAATAACTATGGCTACACCTTC | CATRGPANNYGYTF
TRBJ2-7 | . | . | TRBV29-1 | TGCAGCGTTGTTGATGGGAGGAGGGACGAGCAGTACTTC | CSVVDGRRDEQYF
TRBJ2-5 | few | . | TRBV6-6 | TGTGCCAGCAGTGACGCCCGGCAGACCCAGTACTTC | CASSDARQTQYF
TRBJ1-3 | many | . | TRBV20-1 | TGCAGCGTAGATTTAGGAAACACCATATATTTT | CSVDLGNTIYF
TRBJ2-7 | many | TRBD2 | TRBV30 | TGTGCCTGGAAGCGGGGAATAGGCTCCTACGAGCAGTACTTC | CAWKRGIGSYEQYF
TRBJ2-1 | many | TRBD2 | TRBV4-2 | TGTGCCAGCAGCCAAGGAACTAGCGGGAGGTTGTTCTTC | CASSQGTSGRLFF
TRBJ1-4 | many | . | TRBV12-3/TRBV12-4 | TGTGCCAGCAGTCCGAGTGCCTCCGGGGAAACTAATGAAAAACTGTTTTTT | CASSPSASGETNEKLFF